The 20 T cell receptor beta chains below come from one sample, sequenced in a study of T cells in Graves' hyperthyroidism and ophthalmopathy. TCR beta CDR3 regions were amplified from RNA transcripts. HTBI primers were the set used in a first-round RT-PCR of the TCR CDR3. TCRdb redid the calling of the multiplex PCR reads with MiXCR, one entry per CDR3 protein. The data hold fewer than 350,000 distinct CDR3 sequences, with around 19% observed a single time. The sample was blood. Receptor source: a man aged 45-65 years with Graves' ophthalmopathy.

This chain joins TRBV24-1 and TRBJ2-3, with 9 bases fitting TRBD2. The V gene end was trimmed by 4 bases and the J gene end by 4 bases; junction bases not matched to a gene: 8. Per germline, CDR1 KGHDR and CDR2 SFDVKD. The CDR3 extends over 16 amino acids. In DNA form, the CDR3 reads TGTGCCACCAGTGACCCCCAGCGGGAGGTCCCAGATACGCAGTATTTT. Residues: CATSDPQREVPDTQYF.

This clonotype was observed a few times. This rearrangement joins TRBV20-1 to TRBJ2-1; a possible D gene is TRBD2 (6 bases). Germline CDR1 reads DFQATT; CDR2 reads SNEGSKA (reference sequence). The CDR3 runs to 12 residues. The V end was cut by 6 bases, the J end by 7 bases, with 13 bases between. This CDR3 is CSAPTLANEQFF. As DNA, the CDR3 is TGCAGTGCGCCTACACTAGCTAATGAGCAGTTCTTC.

The rearrangement links TRBV27 to TRBJ2-2, with a weak D call TRBD2 (6 bases). The V gene's germline CDR1 is MNHEY and CDR2 SMNVEV (reference sequence). CDR3 size: 15 residues. V was clipped by 6 bases and J by 2 bases, with 13 bases between them. The CDR3 coding sequence is TGTGCCAGCAGGCGCAATAGCGGAAACACCGGGGAGCTGTTTTTT. Protein sequence: CASRRNSGNTGELFF.

The chain joins TRBV12-3 or TRBV12-4 to TRBJ2-3, with 7 positions matching TRBD1. The CDR3 loop spans 15 amino acids. The J segment lost 4 bases and the V segment lost 5 bases, leaving 9 bases of the junction unmatched. The CDR3 DNA is TGTGCCAGCAGTGCGACAGGGTTGTCGCCAGATACGCAGTATTTT. It is translated as CASSATGLSPDTQYF.

V and J are TRBV10-3 and TRBJ2-7, with TRBD1 matching 10 bases. Trimming took 4 bases from V and 3 from J; bases not matched to a gene: 6. CDR1 is ENHRY, CDR2 SYGVKD, per germline. This CDR3 has 15 residues. This CDR3 is CAISVQRTGGYEQYF. CDR3 sequence (DNA): TGTGCCATCAGTGTACAGAGGACAGGGGGCTACGAGCAGTACTTC.

V is TRBV5-4 and J is TRBJ2-7; 8 positions agree with TRBD1. This CDR3 is built from 14 residues. Trimming cost V 4 bases and J 5 bases; bases outside gene matches: 8. Germline V gene sequence: CDR1 SGHNT, CDR2 YYREEE (reference sequence). CDR3 nucleotide sequence: TGTGCCAGCAGCCCGGGACAGGCGTCGGACGAGCAGTACTTC. Translated: CASSPGQASDEQYF.

The sample holds a few counts of this clonotype. The V gene is TRBV7-2, the J gene TRBJ2-2, with D possibly being TRBD2 (6 bases). V was trimmed by 4 bases and J by 5 bases, leaving 14 bases between them. Germline V CDR1 and CDR2: SGHTA, FQGNSA. The CDR3 length is 15 residues. The CDR3 sequence is CASSYLQGLTGELFF. In DNA, the CDR3 is TGTGCCAGCAGCTACCTTCAGGGACTTACCGGGGAGCTGTTTTTT. Full variable domain (missing parts from reference TRBV7-2 and TRBJ2-2): GAGVSQSPSNKVTEKGKDVELRCDPISGHTALYWYRQSLGQGLEFLIYFQGNSAPDKSGLPSDRFSAERTGGSVSTLTIQRTQQEDSAVYLCASSYLQGLTGELFFGEGSRLTVL.

This clonotype turned up a few times. The rearrangement uses TRBV28 and TRBJ2-1, with TRBD2 as a possible D gene (5 bases). The CDR3 spans 15 residues. The germline V and J ends were trimmed by 5 bases and 0 bases, with 11 bases remaining between them. Germline V gene data show CDR1 as MDHEN and CDR2 as SYDVKM. The CDR3 coding sequence is TGTGCCAGCAGTGAGAGCGGACTCTCCTACAATGAGCAGTTCTTC. Amino acid sequence: CASSESGLSYNEQFF.

In regard to this clonotype: This may arise from a read error, as a much more abundant clone is one base away. J is TRBJ1-6 and V is TRBV11-2, with D possibly matching TRBD1 (5 bases). CDR1 and CDR2 from the germline V gene are SGHAT and FQNNGV. This CDR3 has 15 amino acids. Written as DNA, the CDR3 is TGTGCCAGCAGCTTAGACGGGGGACGGAATTCACACCTCCACTTT. Protein product: CASSLDGGRNSHLHF.

There are many counts of this clonotype. The chain employs TRBV2 and TRBJ1-5; no reliable D call. The germline V gene has CDR1 SNHLY and CDR2 FYNNEI. The CDR3 spans 12 residues. The V end was cut by 8 bases, the J end by 3 bases, with 8 bases between. This CDR3 reads CASQAINQPQHF. CDR3 coding DNA: TGTGCCAGCCAGGCGATCAATCAGCCCCAGCATTTT. Full variable domain (rest looked up from reference TRBV2 and TRBJ1-5): EPEVTQTPSHQVTQMGQEVILRCVPISNHLYFYWYRQILGQKVEFLVSFYNNEISEKSEIFDDQFSVERPDGSNFTLKIRSTKLEDSAMYFCASQAINQPQHFGDGTRLSIL.

The rearrangement links TRBV18 to TRBJ1-4, with D tentatively TRBD1 (5 bases). Per the germline V gene, CDR1 is KGHSH and CDR2 is LQKENI. The CDR3 runs 13 residues. Deletions cut 3 bases from V and 8 bases from J, with 10 bases between. This CDR3 is CASSPGGTEKLFF. The CDR3 DNA follows: TGTGCCAGCTCACCGGGGGGGACGGAAAAACTGTTTTTT.

This clonotype has ten or more counts. The rearrangement joins TRBV18 to TRBJ2-3, with TRBD1 matching 8 bases. The V gene's germline CDR1 is KGHSH and CDR2 LQKENI. The CDR3 length is 16 residues. V was clipped by 2 bases and J by 3 bases; unmatched bases: 7. The CDR3 is CASSPTSGQVTDTQYF. The CDR3 coding sequence is TGTGCCAGCTCACCAACCTCGGGACAGGTAACAGATACGCAGTATTTT.

This clonotype was found a few times. V usage is TRBV18 and J usage is TRBJ1-4, with a weak D call TRBD1 (5 bases). Deletions cut 3 bases from V and 7 bases from J, with 15 bases between. Germline assignment: CDR1 KGHSH and CDR2 LQKENI. This CDR3 is built from 15 residues. Written as DNA, the CDR3 is TGTGCCAGCTCACCCCGTGGGGCGGAGGGTGAAAAACTGTTTTTT. This sequence encodes CASSPRGAEGEKLFF.

This clonotype occurred many times. The chain combines TRBV24-1 with TRBJ2-5; possibly TRBD2 for D (5 bases). Trimming removed 3 bases from V and 9 bases from J, with 19 bases in between. The germline V gene has CDR1 KGHDR and CDR2 SFDVKD. The CDR3 runs 15 residues. CDR3 coding DNA: TGTGCCACCAGTGATCCCCGACCAGCGGAGAAGGCCCAGTACTTC. It translates to CATSDPRPAEKAQYF.

A few counts support this clonotype. This chain connects TRBV3-1 to TRBJ2-7; D not certain. The CDR3 consists of 15 residues. Germline V lookup: CDR1 LGHDT, CDR2 YNNKEL (reference sequence). V was cut by 4 bases and J by 0 bases, with 13 bases left in between. This CDR3 reads CASSLGNTGSYEQYF. Written as DNA, the CDR3 is TGTGCCAGCAGCCTAGGGAATACGGGCTCCTACGAGCAGTACTTC.

The chain carries TRBV3-1 and TRBJ2-5; 14 positions match TRBD2. The CDR3 runs to 18 residues. The germline gives CDR1 LGHDT, CDR2 YNNKEL (reference sequence). V lost 8 bases and J lost 2; bases outside the gene matches: 13. The CDR3 here is CASGLGLAGVRWQETQYF. The CDR3 nucleotides are TGTGCCAGCGGCTTGGGACTAGCGGGAGTACGATGGCAAGAGACCCAGTACTTC.

This clonotype was recorded only once. The chain carries TRBV3-1 and TRBJ2-7, with unresolved D. The CDR3 covers 15 residues. V was cut by 1 base and J by 4 bases, with 14 bases left in between. Germline V CDR1 and CDR2: LGHDT, YNNKEL (reference sequence). The CDR3 DNA reads TGTGCCAGCAGCCAAGGGCTCAGCACGCCTTACGAGCAGTACTTC. This gives the protein CASSQGLSTPYEQYF.

The genes are TRBV5-1 and TRBJ2-2; 12 positions match TRBD2. The V gene end was trimmed by 10 bases and the J gene end by 6 bases; junction bases not matched to a gene: 19. The CDR3 runs to 18 residues. Looked up from germline, CDR1 is SGHRS and CDR2 is YFSETQ. Written as DNA, the CDR3 is TGCGCCCACCCCAATCCGTTGCTAGCGGGAGGGCCGGCCGGGGAGCTGTTTTTT. This translates into CAHPNPLLAGGPAGELFF.

Ten or more counts support this clonotype. J is TRBJ1-5 and V is TRBV20-1, with D possibly being TRBD1 (5 bases). The germline V gene encodes CDR1 DFQATT and CDR2 SNEGSKA (reference sequence). The CDR3 contains 13 residues. V shed 6 bases and J shed 2 bases, with 11 bases lying between them. The CDR3 bases are TGCAGTGCACCTACAGGAGGCAATCAGCCCCAGCATTTT. Residues: CSAPTGGNQPQHF.

The CDR3 bases are TGTGCCAGCAGTTTTTACACAATCATAGCTAATGAAAAACTGTTTTTT. Translated: CASSFYTIIANEKLFF. The chain employs TRBV12-3 or TRBV12-4 and TRBJ1-4, with D hard to call. The CDR3 extends over 16 amino acids. Trimming shortened V by 3 bases and J by 3 bases, and 14 bases separated the two germline ends.